One and the same sample provided the 13 T cell receptor beta chains below, sequenced in a study of blood T cells in healthy people across ages. A second roughly 6 to 11 cycle PCR used barcoded and J-beta primers. TCRdb re-called the 5' RACE reads with MiXCR, one entry per CDR3 protein. The data hold fewer than 1,000,000 distinct CDR3 sequences, with less than 60% observed a single time. The specimen was blood. Receptors were obtained from an elderly man in good health.

The gene calls are TRBV7-2 and TRBJ2-5; TRBD2 aligns across 7 bases. The germline CDR1 and CDR2 sequences are SGHTA and FQGNSA. The CDR3 sequence is 16 residues long. The ends lost 11 bases at V and 11 bases at J; junction bases unmatched: 26. This CDR3 reads CAGGITGGSLIEQQYF. Written as DNA, the CDR3 is TGTGCCGGCGGGATCACTGGCGGGAGTTTGATTGAGCAGCAGTACTTC.

This chain connects TRBV4-2 to TRBJ2-1; D perhaps matches TRBD2 (6 bases). CDR1 is LGHNA, CDR2 YNFKEQ, per germline. The CDR3 is made up of 14 amino acids. Trimming cost V 4 bases and J 10 bases, with 17 bases left between them. The CDR3 region has the DNA TGTGCCAGCAGCCCACGCGGGGATTTCTACGAGCAGTTCTTC. Its translation is CASSPRGDFYEQFF.

The chain uses TRBV29-1 and TRBJ2-7; D possibly matches TRBD1 or TRBD2 (5 bases each). V gave up 4 bases and J gave up 1 base, with 23 bases separating them. The CDR3 has 17 residues. CDR1 SQVTM and CDR2 ANQGSEA come from the germline V gene. The CDR3: CSVVMKSERGPSYEQYF. The CDR3 nucleotides read TGCAGCGTTGTCATGAAGTCGGAGAGGGGACCTTCCTACGAGCAGTACTTC.

This clonotype was seen only a few times. This chain joins TRBV4-1 and TRBJ2-7; 12 bases are a match to TRBD2. The CDR3 loop spans 16 amino acids. The J segment lost 3 bases and the V segment lost 3 bases, leaving 6 bases of the junction unmatched. CDR1 and CDR2 (germline): MGHRA, YSYEKL. The CDR3 nucleotides are TGCGCCAGCAGCCAGGGACGGACTAGCGGGAACTACGAGCAGTACTTC. This gives the protein CASSQGRTSGNYEQYF.

The chain joins TRBV28 to TRBJ2-5; D not certain. The germline V gene encodes CDR1 MDHEN and CDR2 SYDVKM. The CDR3 sequence is 12 residues long. Between the trimmed V and J ends, which lost 7 bases and 5 bases, there was a span of 11 bases. CDR3 amino acids: CASISLGETQYF. The CDR3 DNA reads TGTGCCAGCATCTCTCTTGGGGAGACCCAGTACTTC.

This clonotype was recorded once. Mismatch with germline at one junction end may stem from a read error. The V and J genes are TRBV12-3 or TRBV12-4 and TRBJ2-7, with D possibly TRBD1 on 6 matching bases. The CDR3 runs 12 residues. CDR3 in amino acids: CASSLAGAEQCF. The CDR3 DNA reads as TGTGCCAGCAGTTTGGCAGGGGCCGAGCAGTGCTTC.

This clonotype has only a few counts. The V and J genes are TRBV11-2 and TRBJ2-1; D gene ambiguous. This CDR3 has 14 amino acids. Germline CDR1 SGHAT, CDR2 FQNNGV. V lost 5 bases to trimming and J lost 5 bases, with 13 bases between them. The CDR3 protein is CASSLSSGNNEQFF. The CDR3, as DNA: TGTGCCAGCAGCCTCTCTTCCGGAAACAATGAGCAGTTCTTC. The full variable domain, with the rest looked up from reference TRBV11-2 and TRBJ2-1, is EAGVAQSPRYKIIEKRQSVAFWCNPISGHATLYWYQQILGQGPKLLIQFQNNGVVDDSQLPKDRFSAERLKGVDSTLKIQPAKLEDSAVYLCASSLSSGNNEQFFGPGTRLTVL.

The CDR3 DNA is TGCAGTGCTAGGGTCCCCGGAACACCCTCATTGGACACTAACTATGGCTACACCTTC. It encodes CSARVPGTPSLDTNYGYTF. The chain uses TRBV20-1 and TRBJ1-2; TRBD1 is a possible D gene (5 bases). CDR1 and CDR2 from the germline V gene are DFQATT and SNEGSKA (reference sequence). V lost 3 bases to trimming and J lost 0 bases, with 26 bases between them. CDR3 length: 19 residues.

The V and J genes are TRBV4-2 and TRBJ2-5, with TRBD1 identical over 8 bases. Per the germline V gene, CDR1 is LGHNA and CDR2 is YNFKEQ. The V and J ends lost 1 base and 5 bases, in that order; junction bases with no gene match: 6. There are 15 residues in the CDR3. The CDR3 DNA reads TGTGCCAGCAGCCAAGTAGGATCAGGGGGCGAGACCCAGTACTTC. Translated: CASSQVGSGGETQYF.

The chain links TRBV20-1 to TRBJ2-5, with 8 bases identical to TRBD2. In germline, CDR1 is DFQATT, CDR2 SNEGSKA (reference sequence). With 3 bases clipped from V and 4 bases from J, the junction kept 10 bases outside the gene matches. The CDR3 runs 15 residues. CDR3 DNA: TGCAGTGCTAGGAAGGGACTAGAAGGTGCAGAGACCCAGTACTTC. Encoded protein: CSARKGLEGAETQYF.

This clonotype was counted a few times. This sequence joins TRBV12-3 or TRBV12-4 and TRBJ2-2, with no clear D. The V and J ends lost 3 bases and 5 bases respectively, with 7 bases between them. The CDR3 is made up of 13 amino acids. The CDR3 region is CASSLRRTGELFF. CDR3 in DNA: TGTGCCAGCAGTTTGCGACGGACCGGGGAGCTGTTTTTT.

This rearrangement joins TRBV9 to TRBJ2-7; D is undetermined. Germline lookup yields CDR1 SGDLS and CDR2 YYNGEE. The V end was cut by 3 bases, the J end by 8 bases, with 12 bases between. This CDR3 is 12 amino acids long. CDR3 protein: CASSALSNKQYF. In DNA form, the CDR3 reads TGTGCCAGCAGCGCCCTCAGCAATAAGCAGTACTTC.

The chain uses TRBV29-1 and TRBJ2-3; the D gene is possibly TRBD2 (5 bases). Trimming took 7 bases from V and 2 from J, leaving 13 bases between them. The CDR3 runs to 13 residues. CDR1 SQVTM and CDR2 ANQGSEA come from the germline V gene. The CDR3 spells CSGGSGHTDTQYF. The CDR3 DNA sequence: TGCAGCGGAGGGAGCGGCCACACAGATACGCAGTATTTT.